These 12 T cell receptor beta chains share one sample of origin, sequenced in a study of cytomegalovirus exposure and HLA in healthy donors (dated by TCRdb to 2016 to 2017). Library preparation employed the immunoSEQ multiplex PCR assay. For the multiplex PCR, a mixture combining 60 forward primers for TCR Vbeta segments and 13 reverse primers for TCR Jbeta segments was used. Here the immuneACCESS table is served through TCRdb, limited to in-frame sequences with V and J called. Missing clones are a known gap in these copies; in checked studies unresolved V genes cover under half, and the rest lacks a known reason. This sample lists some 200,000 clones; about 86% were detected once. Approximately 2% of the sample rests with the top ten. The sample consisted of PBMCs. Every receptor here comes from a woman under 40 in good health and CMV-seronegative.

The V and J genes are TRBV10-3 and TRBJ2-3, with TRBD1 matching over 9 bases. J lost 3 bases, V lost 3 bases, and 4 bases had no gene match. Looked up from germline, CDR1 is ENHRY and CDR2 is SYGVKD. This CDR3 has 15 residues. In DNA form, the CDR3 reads TGTGCCATCAGTGACGTAGGGACAGGGACAGATACGCAGTATTTT. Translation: CAISDVGTGTDTQYF.

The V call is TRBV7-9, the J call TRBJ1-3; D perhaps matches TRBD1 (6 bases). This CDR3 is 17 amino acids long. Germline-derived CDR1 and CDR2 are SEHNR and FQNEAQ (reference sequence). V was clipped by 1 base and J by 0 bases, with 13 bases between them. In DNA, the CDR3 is TGTGCCAGCAGCTTAGTTGGACAGACACCCTCTGGAAACACCATATATTTT. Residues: CASSLVGQTPSGNTIYF.

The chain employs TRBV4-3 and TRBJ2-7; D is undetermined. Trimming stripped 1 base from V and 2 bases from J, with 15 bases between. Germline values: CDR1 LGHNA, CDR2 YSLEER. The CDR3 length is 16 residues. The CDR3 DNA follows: TGCGCCAGCAGCCAAGCGGTAATCGCAGGCCCCTACGAGCAGTACTTC. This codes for CASSQAVIAGPYEQYF.

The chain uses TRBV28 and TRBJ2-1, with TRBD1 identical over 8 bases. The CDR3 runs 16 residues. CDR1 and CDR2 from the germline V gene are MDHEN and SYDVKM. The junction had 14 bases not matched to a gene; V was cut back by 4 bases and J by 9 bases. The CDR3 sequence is CASSSLDRDEVCEQFF. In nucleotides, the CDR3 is TGTGCCAGCAGTTCTCTGGACAGGGATGAGGTATGTGAGCAGTTCTTC.

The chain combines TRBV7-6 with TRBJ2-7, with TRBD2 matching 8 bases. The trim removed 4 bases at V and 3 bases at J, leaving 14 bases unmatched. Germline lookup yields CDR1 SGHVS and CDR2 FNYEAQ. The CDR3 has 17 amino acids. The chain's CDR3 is CASSSRSGGTILYEQYF. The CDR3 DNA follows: TGTGCCAGCAGCTCTCGTTCGGGGGGGACTATCCTCTACGAGCAGTACTTC.

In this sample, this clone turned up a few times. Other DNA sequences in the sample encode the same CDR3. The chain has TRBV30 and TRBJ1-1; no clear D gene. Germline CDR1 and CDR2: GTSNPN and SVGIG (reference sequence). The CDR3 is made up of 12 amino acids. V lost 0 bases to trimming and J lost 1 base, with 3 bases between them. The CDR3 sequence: CAWSVRNTEAFF. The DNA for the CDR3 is TGTGCCTGGAGTGTCAGGAACACTGAAGCTTTCTTT.

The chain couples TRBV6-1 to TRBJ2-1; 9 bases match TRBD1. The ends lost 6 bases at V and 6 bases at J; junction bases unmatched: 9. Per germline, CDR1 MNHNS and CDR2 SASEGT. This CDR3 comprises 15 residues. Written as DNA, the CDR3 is TGTGCCAGCAGAGTTTCCGGGACAGGGTCCAATGAGCAGTTCTTC. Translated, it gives CASRVSGTGSNEQFF.

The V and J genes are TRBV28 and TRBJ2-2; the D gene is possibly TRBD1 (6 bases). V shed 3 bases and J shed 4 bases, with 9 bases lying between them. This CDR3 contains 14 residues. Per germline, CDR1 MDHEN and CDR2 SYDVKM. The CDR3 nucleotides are TGTGCCAGCAGTTTGGGACAATCCACCGGGGAGCTGTTTTTT. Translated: CASSLGQSTGELFF.

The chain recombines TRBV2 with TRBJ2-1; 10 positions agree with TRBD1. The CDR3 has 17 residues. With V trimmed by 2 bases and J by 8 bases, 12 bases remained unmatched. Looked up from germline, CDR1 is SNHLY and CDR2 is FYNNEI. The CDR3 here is CASSERDRGGVRDEQFF. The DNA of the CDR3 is TGTGCCAGCAGTGAACGGGACAGGGGAGGCGTGAGGGATGAGCAGTTCTTC.

The CDR3 DNA is TGTGCCAGCAGTCCTGGGACAGGCGCTAGAGAGACCCAGTACTTC. It encodes CASSPGTGARETQYF. The V call is TRBV28, the J call TRBJ2-5; TRBD1 matches at 8 bases. V shed 5 bases and J 4 bases; nucleotides not matched to a gene: 9. Per the germline V gene, CDR1 is MDHEN and CDR2 is SYDVKM. The CDR3 sequence is 15 residues long.

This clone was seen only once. This CDR3 is CASSPGQGNTEAFF. In nucleotides, the CDR3 is TGTGCCAGCAGCCCCGGACAGGGTAACACTGAAGCTTTCTTT. The gene calls are TRBV7-6 and TRBJ1-1, with 8 nucleotides matching TRBD1. This CDR3 region has 14 residues. Germline loops: CDR1 SGHVS, CDR2 FNYEAQ. V lost 5 bases, J lost 2 bases, and 4 bases stayed unmatched.

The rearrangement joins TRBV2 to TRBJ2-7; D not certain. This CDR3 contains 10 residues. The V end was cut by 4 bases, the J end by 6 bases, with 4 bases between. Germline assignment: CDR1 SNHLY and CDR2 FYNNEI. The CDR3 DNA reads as TGTGCCAGCAGTGTATCCGAGCAGTACTTC. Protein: CASSVSEQYF.